The 27 T cell receptor beta chains below come from one sample, sequenced in a study of T cell responses to AZD1222 COVID-19 vaccine. This table comes from immunoSEQ multiplex PCR, and its TCRdb copy is limited to in-frame clones, with some not included. The table lists about 130,000 clones, 92% of them singletons. The sample consisted of peripheral blood, taken 28 days after the second AZD1222 dose. All receptors derive from an adult who received the AZD1222 COVID-19 vaccine.

This chain uses TRBV9 with TRBJ2-1, with 8 bases matching TRBD1. Germline V lookup: CDR1 SGDLS, CDR2 YYNGEE. V shed 3 bases and J 8 bases; nucleotides not matched to a gene: 16. The CDR3 contains 17 residues. CDR3 protein: CASSAPSTDRGGDEQFF. The CDR3 bases are TGTGCCAGCAGCGCTCCATCAACCGACAGGGGAGGCGATGAGCAGTTCTTC. The whole variable domain, filled in from reference TRBV9 and TRBJ2-1, reads DSGVTQTPKHLITATGQRVTLRCSPRSGDLSVYWYQQSLDQGLQFLIQYYNGEERAKGNILERFSAQQFPDLHSELNLSSLELGDSALYFCASSAPSTDRGGDEQFFGPGTRLTVL.

The chain employs TRBV10-2 and TRBJ2-2; D remains ambiguous. This CDR3 is 13 amino acids long. Germline CDR1 and CDR2: WSHSY and SAAADI. Trimming pared 6 bases from V and 1 base from J, leaving 6 bases between. The CDR3 here is CASRLLNTGELFF. In DNA form, the CDR3 reads TGCGCCAGCAGGCTTTTGAACACCGGGGAGCTGTTTTTT.

The chain is built from TRBV5-1 and TRBJ2-2; D may match TRBD1 or TRBD2 (5 bases each). CDR1 and CDR2 from the germline V gene are SGHRS and YFSETQ. This CDR3 is 13 amino acids long. Trimming pared 1 base from V and 7 bases from J, leaving 8 bases between. The CDR3 nucleotides read TGCGCCAGCAGCTTGAGTGGGGGCGGGGAGCTGTTTTTT. Protein: CASSLSGGGELFF.

The V and J genes are TRBV7-9 and TRBJ1-4; D is ambiguous. V shed 6 bases and J shed 4 bases, with 6 bases lying between them. The germline gives CDR1 SEHNR, CDR2 FQNEAQ (reference sequence). The CDR3 runs to 12 residues. The CDR3 loop is CASRRGNEKLFF. In DNA, the CDR3 is TGTGCCAGCAGACGTGGTAATGAAAAACTGTTTTTT.

This clone was counted a few times. The chain uses TRBV3-1 (or the pseudogene TRBV3-2) and TRBJ2-7; 7 bases map to TRBD1. V dropped 3 bases and J dropped 1; count of bases not matched to a gene: 3. The CDR3 is 14 amino acids. Per the germline V gene, CDR1 is LGHDT and CDR2 is YNNKEL (reference sequence). The CDR3 region is CASSHTGQSYEQYF. The CDR3 coding sequence is TGTGCCAGCAGCCATACGGGACAGTCCTACGAGCAGTACTTC.

The chain links TRBV4-3 to TRBJ1-5, with D tentatively TRBD1 (5 bases). V lost 1 base, J lost 6 bases, and 7 bases lay in between. The CDR3 extends over 13 amino acids. Germline assignment: CDR1 LGHNA and CDR2 YSLEER. CDR3 in DNA: TGCGCCAGCAGCCAAGGGGACGGTCAGCCCCAGCATTTT. It codes for CASSQGDGQPQHF.

The chain recombines TRBV12-2 with TRBJ2-7. TRBV12-2 is designated a pseudogene. This CDR3 region has 14 residues. The CDR3 DNA is TGTGCAAGTCGCTTAGCTTTCGCCTCCTACGAGCAGTACTTC. Amino acids: CASRLAFASYEQYF.

This clone was seen just once. J is TRBJ1-6 and V is TRBV7-9; D not resolved. The V and J ends lost 7 bases and 8 bases respectively, with 9 bases between them. Germline V gives CDR1 SEHNR, CDR2 FQNEAQ (reference sequence). The CDR3 extends over 12 amino acids. The CDR3 loop is CASNLGDSPLHF. The DNA of the CDR3 is TGTGCCAGCAACTTGGGCGATTCACCCCTCCACTTT.

V and J are TRBV9 and TRBJ1-1; TRBD1 aligns across 10 bases. Unmatched junction bases numbered 2, after V lost 0 bases and J lost 3 bases. The CDR3 has 15 residues. CDR1 is SGDLS and CDR2 is YYNGEE in the germline V gene. The CDR3 loop reads CASSVEGTGDTEAFF. CDR3 coding DNA: TGTGCCAGCAGCGTAGAGGGGACAGGGGACACTGAAGCTTTCTTT.

The chain joins TRBV19 to TRBJ2-3, with a weak D call TRBD2 (6 bases). Germline V gene sequence: CDR1 LNHDA, CDR2 SQIVND (reference sequence). The CDR3 has 15 residues. V was cut by 5 bases and J by 1 base, with 13 bases left in between. The CDR3 DNA sequence: TGTGCCAGTAGTCTAGGCGGGGCGCGCACAGATACGCAGTATTTT. It specifies CASSLGGARTDTQYF.

The chain employs TRBV30 and TRBJ2-5; 9 nucleotides line up with TRBD2. Germline V gives CDR1 GTSNPN, CDR2 SVGIG (reference sequence). This CDR3 is 11 amino acids long. V shed 1 base, J shed 14 bases, and the junction held 5 bases outside the gene matches. The CDR3 DNA follows: TGTGCCTGGAGTGGACTAGCGGAGGTATACTTC. This encodes CAWSGLAEVYF.

The chain uses TRBV19 and TRBJ1-1; weak D call: TRBD1 (6 bases). V lost 5 bases, J lost 1 base, and 17 bases lay in between. This CDR3 spans 16 amino acids. Germline V gene sequence: CDR1 LNHDA, CDR2 SQIVND (reference sequence). The CDR3: CASSAFPGQWNTEAFF. CDR3 nucleotide sequence: TGTGCCAGTAGTGCGTTCCCGGGACAATGGAACACTGAAGCTTTCTTT.

The rearrangement uses TRBV18 and TRBJ1-6; 7 nucleotides align to TRBD1. Germline assignment: CDR1 KGHSH and CDR2 LQKENI. The V and J ends lost 1 base and 10 bases, in that order; junction bases with no gene match: 10. The CDR3 consists of 16 residues. The CDR3 sequence is CASSPRQGTGESPLHF. The CDR3 coding sequence is TGTGCCAGCTCACCACGACAGGGCACAGGGGAATCACCCCTCCACTTT.

This clone was seen just once. The chain combines TRBV28 with TRBJ2-2; 7 positions agree with TRBD2. CDR1 MDHEN and CDR2 SYDVKM come from the germline V gene. V lost 8 bases, J lost 5 bases, and 8 bases stayed unmatched. This CDR3 is 14 amino acids long. The CDR3 sequence is CASGEGRGTGELFF. The CDR3 coding sequence is TGTGCCAGCGGGGAGGGCCGGGGAACCGGGGAGCTGTTTTTT.

The rearrangement links TRBV2 to TRBJ2-7, with D possibly matching TRBD1 (6 bases). The V and J ends lost 5 bases and 5 bases respectively, with 10 bases between them. The germline gives CDR1 SNHLY, CDR2 FYNNEI. This CDR3 has 12 amino acids. For the CDR3, the DNA is TGTGCCAGCAGTATACAGGGTGACGAGCAGTACTTC. Translation gives CASSIQGDEQYF.

The chain links TRBV14 to TRBJ1-2; TRBD1 matches at 7 bases. There are 14 residues in the CDR3. Looked up from germline, CDR1 is SGHDN and CDR2 is FVKESK. Losses at the gene ends were 6 bases for V and 3 bases for J; bases not matched to a gene: 7. The CDR3 DNA sequence: TGTGCCAGCAGGCCGCAGGGGGTGGACTATGGCTACACCTTC. Translated, it gives CASRPQGVDYGYTF.

The rearrangement joins TRBV29-1 to TRBJ1-2; possible D gene TRBD1, 5 bases. Trimming removed 4 bases at V and 4 bases at J, with 22 bases between. The germline gives CDR1 SQVTM, CDR2 ANQGSEA. The CDR3 covers 16 residues. CDR3 sequence: CSVATEGTPKGYGYTF. CDR3 coding DNA: TGCAGCGTTGCCACGGAAGGGACCCCAAAGGGCTATGGCTACACCTTC.

The rearrangement joins TRBV27 to TRBJ1-5; D is uncertain. Germline CDR1 and CDR2: MNHEY and SMNVEV (reference sequence). The CDR3 spans 14 residues. V was cut by 6 bases and J by 2 bases, with 11 bases left in between. This chain's CDR3 is CASRGTGGNQPQHF. The CDR3 bases are TGTGCCAGCAGAGGCACCGGAGGCAATCAGCCCCAGCATTTT.

This chain uses TRBV9 with TRBJ2-7; 7 nucleotides line up with TRBD2. The CDR3 has 15 amino acids. The germline CDR1 and CDR2 sequences are SGDLS and YYNGEE. V trimming: 3 bases; J trimming: 7 bases; junction bases outside the gene matches: 13. The CDR3 DNA is TGTGCCAGCAGCGAGGCCGGGAGGTCACCGGGGGAGCAGTACTTC. Protein sequence: CASSEAGRSPGEQYF.

J is TRBJ2-7 and V is TRBV6-2 or TRBV6-3; 8 nucleotides line up with TRBD1. The V gene's germline CDR1 is MNHEY and CDR2 SVGEGT. This CDR3 is built from 14 residues. V shed 5 bases, J shed 7 bases, and the junction held 10 bases outside the gene matches. CDR3 in DNA: TGTGCCAGCAGTACTACAGGGGGAGGAAGAGAGCAGTACTTC. It translates to CASSTTGGGREQYF.

The chain joins TRBV7-2 to TRBJ1-3; a weak D match, TRBD1 (5 bases). CDR3 length: 15 residues. The V end was cut by 5 bases, the J end by 1 base, with 12 bases between. CDR1 is SGHTA and CDR2 is FQGNSA in the germline V gene. As DNA, the CDR3 is TGTGCCAGCAGCCTCACAGGCCCTTCTGGAAACACCATATATTTT. This sequence encodes CASSLTGPSGNTIYF.

The CDR3 is CASSSGLRDQPQHF. CDR3 DNA: TGTGCCAGCAGTTCCGGCCTACGTGATCAGCCCCAGCATTTT. The rearrangement uses TRBV6-2 or TRBV6-3 and TRBJ1-5, with unresolved D. V dropped 4 bases and J dropped 5 bases, with 12 bases sitting between them. CDR3 length: 14 amino acids. CDR1 and CDR2 (germline): MNHEY, SVGEGT.

The chain combines TRBV28 with TRBJ1-2; 8 positions agree with TRBD1. This CDR3 contains 13 residues. The J segment lost 7 bases and the V segment lost 5 bases, leaving 6 bases of the junction unmatched. From germline, CDR1 is MDHEN and CDR2 SYDVKM. Here the CDR3 DNA reads TGTGCCAGCAGTATAGGACAGGGTGCTGGCTACACCTTC. Translating it yields CASSIGQGAGYTF.

J is TRBJ2-1 and V is TRBV19; 9 bases line up with TRBD2. Germline V CDR1 and CDR2: LNHDA, SQIVND (reference sequence). The CDR3 loop spans 17 amino acids. Trimming cost V 3 bases and J 2 bases; bases outside gene matches: 8. The CDR3 nucleotides read TGTGCCAGTAGTATCGGGCGGTCTAGCGGGACCTACAATGAGCAGTTCTTC. The encoded protein is CASSIGRSSGTYNEQFF.

The sample holds one count of this clone. This rearrangement joins TRBV5-6 to TRBJ1-1; 7 positions agree with TRBD1. Germline V lookup: CDR1 SGHDT, CDR2 YYEEEE. This CDR3 has 14 residues. With V trimmed by 7 bases and J by 7 bases, 13 bases remained unmatched. The CDR3 is CASGRQGVEVEAFF. For the CDR3, the DNA is TGTGCCAGCGGACGACAGGGTGTGGAGGTTGAAGCTTTCTTT.

This sequence joins TRBV7-8 and TRBJ1-6, with TRBD1 matching over 10 bases. Germline lookup yields CDR1 SGHVS and CDR2 FQNEAQ. V lost 1 base, J lost 8 bases, and 2 bases stayed unmatched. The length of the CDR3 is 15 residues. In DNA, the CDR3 is TGTGCCAGCAGCTTAGGGACAGGGGGTTATTCACCCCTCCACTTT. It specifies CASSLGTGGYSPLHF. Full variable domain (rest looked up from reference TRBV7-8 and TRBJ1-6): GAGVSQSPRYKVAKRGQDVALRCDPISGHVSLFWYQQALGQGPEFLTYFQNEAQLDKSGLPSDRFFAERPEGSVSTLKIQRTQQEDSAVYLCASSLGTGGYSPLHFGNGTRLTVT.

V and J are TRBV19 and TRBJ1-4; the match to TRBD1 covers 7 bases. This CDR3 has 17 amino acids. The germline CDR1 and CDR2 sequences are LNHDA and SQIVND (reference sequence). Unmatched junction bases numbered 12, after V lost 3 bases and J lost 5 bases. CDR3 in DNA: TGTGCCAGTAGTATCTCGGGAACAGGGGCCGGAAATGAAAAACTGTTTTTT. Protein product: CASSISGTGAGNEKLFF.